This is a list of T cell receptor beta chains from one sample in a study of shared T cell receptors in the human thymus. Clones were read by immunoSEQ multiplex PCR, and TCRdb kept only the in-frame ones, dropping some. The sample yields approximately 660,000 clones, around nine tenths seen once. The data were also submitted as part of a second study, on human thymus T cells.

Sequences were obtained from thymocytes. The receptors shown here come from a boy younger than two with a congenital heart defect. The CDR3 runs from the conserved cysteine through the conserved F or W. A D gene is named only where the DNA matches it firmly.

TRBV10-3	TRBD1	TRBJ2-7	CAISESGQGAGEQYF
TRBV5-1	TRBD2	TRBJ2-1	CASSLAPSGRSYNEQFF
TRBV30	TRBD2	TRBJ2-2	CAWSGVWRLAEGNTGELFF
TRBV4-2	.	TRBJ2-7	CASSQESPFPYEQYF
TRBV30	TRBD1	TRBJ2-7	CAWSLHRGAYEQYF
TRBV5-1	TRBD2	TRBJ2-3	CASSFAKGTSGPPPPDTQYF
TRBV29-1	TRBD2	TRBJ2-1	CSVDGAGRVPLAPPGHEQFF
TRBV27	TRBD2	TRBJ2-1	CASSLGERGGRSSYNEQFF
TRBV4-3	TRBD2	TRBJ2-1	CASSQELLADYNEQFF
TRBV7-2	TRBD2	TRBJ2-1	CASSLAEREAGGQFF
TRBV5-4	TRBD1	TRBJ1-1	CASSVGTGRTSGPEAFF
TRBV27	TRBD1	TRBJ2-5	CASSNRTGGTQYF
TRBV25-1	.	TRBJ2-7	CASSEGELERPYEQYF
TRBV4-1	TRBD1	TRBJ2-7	CASSQPSATGGCEQYF
TRBV15	.	TRBJ1-4	CATTPGGTNEKLFF
TRBV28	.	TRBJ1-2	CASSLPRGQVPHF
TRBV11-1	TRBD2	TRBJ2-1	CASSARTSQWNEQFF
TRBV28	TRBD2	TRBJ2-7	CASSFGGPRTSGSSYEQYF
TRBV29-1	TRBD2	TRBJ2-3	CSVGYSGRGTDTQYF
TRBV6-1	TRBD1	TRBJ2-7	CASSEPLGQGISYEQYF
TRBV30	.	TRBJ1-3	CAWSVGRGNTIYF
TRBV4-1	.	TRBJ1-1	CASSLAPGHAGAIRAFF
TRBV5-8	.	TRBJ1-5	CASSLVPRAVYSNQPQHF
TRBV10-3	TRBD2	TRBJ2-3	CAISRLADTDTQYF
TRBV10-3	TRBD2	TRBJ2-7	CAIRGAASGYEQYF
TRBV29-1	.	TRBJ2-1	CSVEQVREQFF
TRBV12-5	TRBD2	TRBJ2-2	CASGDLREAMIPPMNTGELFF
TRBV7-2	.	TRBJ2-2	CASSLRQSNTGELFF
TRBV4-2	.	TRBJ2-1	CASSQGVQRSSYNEQFF
TRBV5-4	.	TRBJ2-7	CASSRPDGIRGFLHYEQYF
TRBV12-5	.	TRBJ1-2	CASGFNTKSPPGYGYTF
TRBV4-2	TRBD2	TRBJ2-3	CASSQGVVGTTCTDTQYF
TRBV4-3	.	TRBJ2-3	CASSRGRTGSTDTQYF
TRBV2	TRBD2	.	CASRTGTSGACEQYF
TRBV5-4	TRBD1	TRBJ1-1	CASSLPQGANTEAFF
TRBV7-2	TRBD1	TRBJ1-2	CASSHFRGQFPNYGYTF
TRBV4-2	TRBD2	TRBJ2-1	CASSQERREGNEQFF
TRBV6-9	.	TRBJ2-7	CASRRGGAGSIVWGAYEQYF
TRBV5-5	.	TRBJ2-7	CASRRQGAHEQYF
TRBV4-2	.	TRBJ1-5	CASSQGVNSNQPQHF